This TCR beta chain was recovered during a study of response to subunit inactivated influenza vaccine. Trimming took 7 bases from V and 0 from J; bases not matched to a gene: 15. This CDR3 is 17 amino acids long. Germline loops: CDR1 SQVTM, CDR2 ANQGSEA. The table lists this clonotype with a few counts. TCRdb analysed the RT-PCR reads with MiXCR anew, one entry per CDR3 protein. The sample consists of more than 450,000 distinct CDR3 sequences, approximately 10% of them appearing once. These sequences were also reported in another study, on T cells expressing NK-cell markers. From that second work: With UMIs, 5'RACE template switching was used to make TCR beta cDNA.

The chain couples TRBV29-1 to TRBJ2-1, with 7 bases fitting TRBD2. The sequences come from PBMCs from blood, collected on the day of vaccination. The clonotype originates from a man aged 45-65 years who received an inactivated influenza vaccine. CDR3 in amino acids: CSGPVAGSPSSYNEQFF. The CDR3 DNA reads TGCAGCGGGCCTGTAGCGGGCTCGCCGAGCTCCTACAATGAGCAGTTCTTC.